The rows below give T cell receptor beta chains drawn from one sample of a study of T cell repertoires and Cas9 in healthy adults. The protocol was immunoSEQ multiplex PCR, while the TCRdb copy is restricted to in-frame clones and leaves out a portion. The sample gives some 14,000 clones, approximately 88% of which show up once; approximately 2.1% is in the top ten. Sequencing input: Tregs (CD4+, CD25+, CD127-, CD137-, CD154-) from PBMCs; culture status not recorded. The receptors come from a human donor in good health. CDR3s include the opening cysteine and the closing phenylalanine or tryptophan. D genes are given only for firm matches. The size field is filled for only some rows; it gives once, few, many or a size class.

d_gene,abundance,j_gene,v_gene,CDR3nt,CDR3aa
NA,NA,TRBJ1-1,TRBV19,TGTGCCAGTCAGGGACTTCAGCCGAACACTGAAGCTTTCTTT,CASQGLQPNTEAFF
NA,NA,TRBJ2-4,TRBV2,TGTGCCAGCAGTGATCGGGATGGGAGAAACATTCAGTACTTC,CASSDRDGRNIQYF
TRBD2,NA,TRBJ2-3,TRBV30,TGTGCCTGGAGTAGGGGACTAGCGGGGAACACAGATACGCAGTATTTT,CAWSRGLAGNTDTQYF
TRBD2,NA,TRBJ2-3,TRBV7-2,TGTGCCAGCAGCTTAGTGCGGGGGGGCGGTACAGATACGCAGTATTTT,CASSLVRGGGTDTQYF
NA,NA,TRBJ1-5,TRBV2,TGTGCCAGCAGCCGGACCGTCGCTAATCAGCCCCAGCATTTT,CASSRTVANQPQHF
NA,NA,TRBJ1-1,TRBV5-1,TGCGCCAGCAGCCGTTTCATCGACAGGAACGTGGCTGAAGCTTTCTTT,CASSRFIDRNVAEAFF
TRBD1,NA,TRBJ1-2,TRBV6-1,TGTGCCAGCAGGGACAGGGGGCAGGATGGCTACACCTTC,CASRDRGQDGYTF
TRBD1,NA,TRBJ1-2,TRBV19,TGTGCCAGTAGCCCCTTAGGGACAGGGTCTTATGGCTACACCTTC,CASSPLGTGSYGYTF
NA,NA,TRBJ1-3,TRBV10-3,TGTGCCATCAGAAGACCGGGGGAAAACACCATATATTTT,CAIRRPGENTIYF
NA,NA,TRBJ1-2,TRBV27,TGTGCCAGCTCACCCAAGACCCAAGGGTACTATGGCTACACCTTC,CASSPKTQGYYGYTF
TRBD2,NA,TRBJ2-3,TRBV5-1,TGCGCCAGCAGCTTGAGGACGACTAGCGGGGGAGTAGTCAGGACAGATACGCAGTATTTT,CASSLRTTSGGVVRTDTQYF
NA,few,TRBJ1-2,TRBV19,TGTGCCAGTAGTCAAGCAAGGGAATGGAACTATGGCTACACCTTC,CASSQAREWNYGYTF
NA,NA,TRBJ1-2,TRBV10-1,TGCGCCAACATCTTGCGGGGGGGGTTTAGCTATGGCTACACCTTC,CANILRGGFSYGYTF
TRBD1,few,TRBJ1-5,TRBV6-1,TGTGCCAGCAGTGGACGATTTGGGACAGGGGCCAACAATCAGCCCCAGCATTTT,CASSGRFGTGANNQPQHF
NA,NA,TRBJ1-1,TRBV12-5,TGTGCTAGTGGTTTGGAAGAGCACACTGAAGCTTTCTTT,CASGLEEHTEAFF
NA,NA,TRBJ1-3,TRBV21-1,TGTGCCACAAGAGGCAGTCCCTGTGGAAACACCATATATTTT,CATRGSPCGNTIYF
TRBD2,once,TRBJ2-4,TRBV11-2,TGTGCCAGCAGCTTAGATGCGCTCCTCCGGACTAGCGGGGAGAACATTCAGTACTTC,CASSLDALLRTSGENIQYF
NA,NA,TRBJ1-3,TRBV5-1,TGCGCCAGCAGCTTGGAAGGTACGAACTCTGGAAACACCATATATTTT,CASSLEGTNSGNTIYF
NA,NA,TRBJ2-3,TRBV20-1,TGCAGTGCATTGGGGTGGGGAACGCAGTATTTT,CSALGWGTQYF
TRBD1,few,TRBJ2-7,TRBV27,TGTGCCAGCAGTTTCGCGGGACAGGTCTACGAGCAGTACTTC,CASSFAGQVYEQYF
NA,few,TRBJ2-2,TRBV5-1,TGCGCCAGCAGCTTGGGGCCCCAGAACACCGGGGAGCTGTTTTTT,CASSLGPQNTGELFF
NA,few,TRBJ1-5,TRBV5-1,TGCGCCAGCAGCAGGTCAGGGGATCAGCCCCAGCATTTT,CASSRSGDQPQHF
TRBD1,once,TRBJ1-6,TRBV6-6,TGTGCCAGCAGTGGGGACAGCGTCAATTCACCCCTCCACTTT,CASSGDSVNSPLHF
NA,NA,TRBJ2-1,TRBV29-1,TGCAGAGCTGCCACAGGGACCAATGAGCAGTTCTTC,CRAATGTNEQFF
NA,NA,TRBJ1-4,TRBV15,TGTGCCACCAGCTGGGTGGGATTTAATGAAAAACTGTTTTTT,CATSWVGFNEKLFF
NA,NA,TRBJ2-7,TRBV20-1,TGCAGTGCTAGAGACAGCTACGAGCAGTACTTC,CSARDSYEQYF
TRBD1,NA,TRBJ1-2,TRBV30,TGTGCCTGGAGTGTCTCTTCGACAGGGGAAGGCTACACCTTC,CAWSVSSTGEGYTF
NA,NA,TRBJ1-6,TRBV6-6,TGTGCCAGCACCTCTGGGGGGGCCTATTCACCCCTCCACTTT,CASTSGGAYSPLHF
NA,NA,TRBJ2-7,TRBV5-1,TGCGCCAGCAGCTCGGACCGACGATCCTACGAGCAGTACTTC,CASSSDRRSYEQYF
NA,once,TRBJ2-5,TRBV6-1,TGTGCCAGCAGTGAAGCTAGGACCTTATCCGGGACCCAGTACTTC,CASSEARTLSGTQYF
NA,NA,TRBJ2-7,TRBV19,TGTGCCAGTAGCGCCCGACTATGGGGCTCCTACGAGCAGTACTTC,CASSARLWGSYEQYF
NA,NA,TRBJ2-5,TRBV12-1,TGTGCCAGCAGCTTCCCAAGGAAGACCCAGTACTTC,CASSFPRKTQYF
NA,NA,TRBJ1-2,TRBV7-9,TGTGCCAGCAGCTGGAATCGCGCCGGCTATGGCTACACCTTC,CASSWNRAGYGYTF
TRBD1,once,TRBJ2-5,TRBV19,TGTGCCAGTAATAAGGGGGCGGAAGAGACCCAGTACTTC,CASNKGAEETQYF
NA,once,TRBJ2-3,TRBV7-3,TGTGCCAGCAGCTTAAGGGGGAGGAGCACAGATACGCAGTATTTT,CASSLRGRSTDTQYF
NA,NA,TRBJ1-1,TRBV29-1,TGCAGCGTTGTTGCCGCAGGGGATAGCGACACTGAAGCTTTCTTT,CSVVAAGDSDTEAFF
NA,once,TRBJ1-2,TRBV29-1,TGCAGCGTTGGCCTGTCATTGGGGGGGCTCAATGGCTACACCTTC,CSVGLSLGGLNGYTF
NA,NA,TRBJ2-4,TRBV11-1,TGTGCCAGCAGCTTAGCGCCGGAGGCAGTACACATTCAGTACTTC,CASSLAPEAVHIQYF
NA,NA,TRBJ2-3,TRBV5-4,TGTGCCAGCAGCCCCGGCGGGCGCACAGATACGCAGTATTTT,CASSPGGRTDTQYF
NA,once,TRBJ1-1,TRBV19,TGTGCCAGTAGTTCCCCTCGACTGAACACTGAAGCTTTCTTT,CASSSPRLNTEAFF
TRBD1,NA,TRBJ1-2,TRBV5-1,TGCGCCAGCAGCTCGACAGGGGACAACTATGGCTACACCTTC,CASSSTGDNYGYTF
NA,once,TRBJ2-1,TRBV5-1,TGCGCCAGCAGCCCCTCACAGGGTCTCTACAATGAGCAGTTCTTC,CASSPSQGLYNEQFF
TRBD1,NA,TRBJ2-1,TRBV5-6,TGTGCCAGCAGAACCGGGACAGGGGGGTACAATGAGCAGTTCTTC,CASRTGTGGYNEQFF
NA,NA,TRBJ1-1,TRBV19,TGTGCCAGTAGTCAGGGGCAGTCGACCGAAGCTTTCTTT,CASSQGQSTEAFF
NA,NA,TRBJ1-5,TRBV19,TGCGCCAGTAGTATTCGACAGAACTCCAATCAGCCCCAGCATTTT,CASSIRQNSNQPQHF
TRBD2,once,TRBJ2-1,TRBV7-3,TGTGCCAGCAGCTCCCATAGCGGGGGGGCACCCAATGAGCAGTTCTTC,CASSSHSGGAPNEQFF
TRBD1,NA,TRBJ1-2,TRBV4-2,TGTGCCAGCAGCCCGGACAGGGCCTATGGCTACACCTTC,CASSPDRAYGYTF
NA,NA,TRBJ1-5,TRBV2,TGTGCCAGCACGTCCCAGGGAACCCAGCCCCAGCATTTT,CASTSQGTQPQHF
TRBD2,NA,TRBJ2-5,TRBV27,TGTGCCAGCAGTTTAGCGGGGGGCGGCTTGGAGACCCAGTACTTC,CASSLAGGGLETQYF
NA,few,TRBJ2-1,TRBV2,TGTGCCAGCAGTGATTACAGGGCTACTGAGCAGTTCTTC,CASSDYRATEQFF
NA,once,TRBJ2-7,TRBV6-6,TGTGCCAGCAGTTACTTGGGGGCAGAACGCTACGGGCAGTACTTC,CASSYLGAERYGQYF
NA,NA,TRBJ2-1,TRBV6-4,TGTGCCAGCAGTGACTCGCGTGGGATTCGGCATGAGCAGTTCTTC,CASSDSRGIRHEQFF
NA,NA,TRBJ2-3,TRBV5-1,TGCGCCAGCAGCACGAATGACCCAGGGGATACGCAGTATTTT,CASSTNDPGDTQYF
NA,NA,TRBJ2-5,TRBV14,TGTGCCAGCAGCCAAGGTTTGCCGGGGGGCATAAAAGAGACCCAGTACTTC,CASSQGLPGGIKETQYF
NA,NA,TRBJ1-5,TRBV29-1,TGCAGCGTCCAAGGGCAGGGCGGGGATCAGCCCCAGCATTTT,CSVQGQGGDQPQHF
TRBD2,NA,TRBJ2-5,TRBV11-1,TGTGCCAGCAGCGCCGGACTAGCGGGGACCCAAGAGACCCAGTACTTC,CASSAGLAGTQETQYF
NA,NA,TRBJ1-1,TRBV7-9,TGTGCCAGCAGCGCGCCGGGTTTAGCTAGCGGTGAAGCTTTCTTT,CASSAPGLASGEAFF
NA,NA,TRBJ2-7,TRBV6-5,TGTGCCAGCAGTGCGGGCCGGGGCTCCTACGAGCAGTACTTC,CASSAGRGSYEQYF
NA,NA,TRBJ2-7,TRBV5-6,TGTGCCAGCAGCTCTAACTCCTACGAGCAGTACTTC,CASSSNSYEQYF